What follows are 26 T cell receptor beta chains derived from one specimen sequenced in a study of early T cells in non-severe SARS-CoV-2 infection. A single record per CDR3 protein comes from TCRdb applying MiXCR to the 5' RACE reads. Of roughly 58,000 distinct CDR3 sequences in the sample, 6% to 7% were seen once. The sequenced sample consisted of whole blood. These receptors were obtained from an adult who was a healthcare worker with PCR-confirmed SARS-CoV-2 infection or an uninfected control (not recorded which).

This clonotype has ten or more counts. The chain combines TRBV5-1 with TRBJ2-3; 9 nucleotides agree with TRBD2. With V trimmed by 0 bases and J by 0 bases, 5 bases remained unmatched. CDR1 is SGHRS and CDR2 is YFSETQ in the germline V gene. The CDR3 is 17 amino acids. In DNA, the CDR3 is TGCGCCAGCAGCTTGGGGGGACTAGCCCTTAGCACAGATACGCAGTATTTT. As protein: CASSLGGLALSTDTQYF.

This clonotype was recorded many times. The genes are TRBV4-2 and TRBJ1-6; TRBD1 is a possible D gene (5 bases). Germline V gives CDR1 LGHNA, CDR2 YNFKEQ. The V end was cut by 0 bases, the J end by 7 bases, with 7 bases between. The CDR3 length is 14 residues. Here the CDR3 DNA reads TGTGCCAGCAGCCAAGAGACAGAAAATTCACCCCTCCACTTT. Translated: CASSQETENSPLHF.

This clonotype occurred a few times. CDR3 region: CASSALVWLAGELFF. CDR3 DNA: TGCGCCAGCAGCGCCCTGGTTTGGCTCGCCGGGGAGCTGTTTTTT. The V and J genes are TRBV4-3 and TRBJ2-2; D remains ambiguous. Looked up from germline, CDR1 is LGHNA and CDR2 is YSLEER. The CDR3 is 15 amino acids. V shed 5 bases and J shed 6 bases, with 16 bases lying between them.

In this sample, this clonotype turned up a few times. CDR3 bases: TGTGCCAGCAGCAGAACCCGGTACAAGGAGTATAATTCACCCCTCCACTTT. Encoded protein: CASSRTRYKEYNSPLHF. The chain is built from TRBV21-1 and TRBJ1-6; the table names TRBD1, a call not compared with the DNA. TRBV21-1 is noted as a pseudogene. The CDR3 covers 17 residues.

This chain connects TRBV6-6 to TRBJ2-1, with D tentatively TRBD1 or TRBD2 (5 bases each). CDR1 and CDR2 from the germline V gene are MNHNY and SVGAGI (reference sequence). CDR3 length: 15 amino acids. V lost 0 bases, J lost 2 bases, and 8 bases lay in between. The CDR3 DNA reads TGTGCCAGCAGTTACTCGGGGGTAACCTACAATGAGCAGTTCTTC. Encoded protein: CASSYSGVTYNEQFF.

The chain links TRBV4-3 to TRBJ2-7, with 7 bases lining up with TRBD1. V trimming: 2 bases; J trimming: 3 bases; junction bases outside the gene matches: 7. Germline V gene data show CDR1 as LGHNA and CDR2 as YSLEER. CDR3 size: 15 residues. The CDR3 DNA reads TGCGCCAGCAGCCAATCAAGGGGGCTCTTCTACGAGCAGTACTTC. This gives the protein CASSQSRGLFYEQYF.

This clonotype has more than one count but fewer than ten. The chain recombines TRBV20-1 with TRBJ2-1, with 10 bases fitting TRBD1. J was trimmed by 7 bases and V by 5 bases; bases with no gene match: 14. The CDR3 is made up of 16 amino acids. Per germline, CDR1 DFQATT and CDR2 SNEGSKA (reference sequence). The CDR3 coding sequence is TGCAGTGCTCCCCCCTCCCCGGGACAGGGGCTGAATGAGCAGTTCTTC. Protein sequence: CSAPPSPGQGLNEQFF.

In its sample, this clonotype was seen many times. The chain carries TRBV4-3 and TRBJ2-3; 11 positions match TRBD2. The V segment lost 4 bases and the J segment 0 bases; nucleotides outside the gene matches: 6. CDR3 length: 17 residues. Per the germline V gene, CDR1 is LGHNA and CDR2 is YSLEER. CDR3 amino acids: CASSRGRTSGSTDTQYF. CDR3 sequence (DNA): TGCGCCAGCAGCCGAGGAAGGACTAGCGGGAGCACAGATACGCAGTATTTT.

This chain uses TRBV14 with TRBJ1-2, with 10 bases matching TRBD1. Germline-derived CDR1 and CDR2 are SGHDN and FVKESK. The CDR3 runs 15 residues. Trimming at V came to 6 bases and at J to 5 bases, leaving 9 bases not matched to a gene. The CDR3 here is CASRPPGQGQYGYTF. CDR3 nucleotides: TGTGCCAGCAGACCACCGGGACAGGGGCAGTATGGCTACACCTTC.

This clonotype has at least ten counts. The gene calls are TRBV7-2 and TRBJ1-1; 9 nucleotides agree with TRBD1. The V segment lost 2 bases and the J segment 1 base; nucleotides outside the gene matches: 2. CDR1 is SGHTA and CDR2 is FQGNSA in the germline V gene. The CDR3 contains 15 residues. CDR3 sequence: CASSLRGQGNTEAFF. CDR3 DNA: TGTGCCAGCAGCTTACGGGGACAGGGGAACACTGAAGCTTTCTTT.

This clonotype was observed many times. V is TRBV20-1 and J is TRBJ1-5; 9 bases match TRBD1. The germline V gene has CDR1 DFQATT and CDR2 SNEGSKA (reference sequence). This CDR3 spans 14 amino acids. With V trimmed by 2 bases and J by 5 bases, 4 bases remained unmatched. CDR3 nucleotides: TGCAGTGCTAGATGGACAGGGGAGGATCAGCCCCAGCATTTT. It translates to CSARWTGEDQPQHF.

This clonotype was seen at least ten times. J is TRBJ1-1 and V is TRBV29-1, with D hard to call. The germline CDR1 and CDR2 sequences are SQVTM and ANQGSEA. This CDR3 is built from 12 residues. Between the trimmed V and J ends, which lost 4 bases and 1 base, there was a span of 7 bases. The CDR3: CSVADGNTEAFF. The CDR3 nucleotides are TGCAGCGTTGCGGACGGGAACACTGAAGCTTTCTTT.

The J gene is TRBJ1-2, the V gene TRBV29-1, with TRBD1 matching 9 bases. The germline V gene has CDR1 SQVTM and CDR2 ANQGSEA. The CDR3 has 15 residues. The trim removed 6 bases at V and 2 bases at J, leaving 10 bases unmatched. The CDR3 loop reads CSVRGTGKGNYGYTF. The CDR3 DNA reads TGCAGCGTCAGGGGGACAGGGAAGGGGAACTATGGCTACACCTTC.

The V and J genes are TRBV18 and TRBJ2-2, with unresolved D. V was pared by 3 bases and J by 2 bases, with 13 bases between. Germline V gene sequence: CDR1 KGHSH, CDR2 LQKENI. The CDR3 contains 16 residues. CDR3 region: CASSPISVANTGELFF. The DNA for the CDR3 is TGTGCCAGCTCACCGATCTCGGTGGCCAACACCGGGGAGCTGTTTTTT.

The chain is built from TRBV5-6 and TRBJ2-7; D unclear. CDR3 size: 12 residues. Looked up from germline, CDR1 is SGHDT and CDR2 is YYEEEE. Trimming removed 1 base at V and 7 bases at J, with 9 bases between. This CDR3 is CASSLRGREQYF. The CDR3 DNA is TGTGCCAGCAGCTTGAGAGGACGGGAGCAGTACTTC.

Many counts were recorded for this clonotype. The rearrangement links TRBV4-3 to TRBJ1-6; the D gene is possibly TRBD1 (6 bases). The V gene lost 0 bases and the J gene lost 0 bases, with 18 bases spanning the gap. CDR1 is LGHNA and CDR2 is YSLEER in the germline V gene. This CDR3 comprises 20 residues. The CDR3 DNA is TGCGCCAGCAGCCAAGAAAGCCTACGGGACACGAGCTCCTATAATTCACCCCTCCACTTT. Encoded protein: CASSQESLRDTSSYNSPLHF.

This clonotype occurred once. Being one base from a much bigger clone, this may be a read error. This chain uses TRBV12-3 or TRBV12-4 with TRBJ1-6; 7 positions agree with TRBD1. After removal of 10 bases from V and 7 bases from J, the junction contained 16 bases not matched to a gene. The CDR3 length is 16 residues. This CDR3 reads CANSLDTGTVNSPLHF. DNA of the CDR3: TGTGCCAACAGCCTTGACACCGGGACAGTGAATTCACCCCTCCACTTT.

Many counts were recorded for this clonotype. The CDR3 DNA follows: TGTGCCAGCAGCCAATCCGACCAGGGTCTACGCAGGACTGAAGCTTTCTTT. Translated: CASSQSDQGLRRTEAFF. The J gene is TRBJ1-1, the V gene TRBV14, with D possibly matching TRBD1 (5 bases). This CDR3 is built from 17 residues. V was clipped by 2 bases and J by 5 bases, with 21 bases between them. The germline CDR1 and CDR2 sequences are SGHDN and FVKESK.

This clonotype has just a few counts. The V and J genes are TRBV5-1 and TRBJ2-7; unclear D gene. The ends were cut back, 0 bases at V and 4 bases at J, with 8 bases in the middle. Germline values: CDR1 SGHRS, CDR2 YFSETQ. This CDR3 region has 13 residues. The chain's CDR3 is CASSLDRMYEQYF. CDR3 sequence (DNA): TGCGCCAGCAGCTTGGATCGGATGTACGAGCAGTACTTC. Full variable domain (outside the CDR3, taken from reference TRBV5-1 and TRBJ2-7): KAGVTQTPRYLIKTRGQQVTLSCSPISGHRSVSWYQQTPGQGLQFLFEYFSETQRNKGNFPGRFSGRQFSNSRSEMNVSTLELGDSALYLCASSLDRMYEQYFGPGTRLTVT.

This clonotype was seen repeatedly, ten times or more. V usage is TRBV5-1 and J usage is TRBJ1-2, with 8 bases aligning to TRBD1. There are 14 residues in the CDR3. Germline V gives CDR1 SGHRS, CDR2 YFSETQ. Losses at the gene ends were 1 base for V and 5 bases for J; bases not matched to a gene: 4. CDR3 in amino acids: CASSLSQGAYGYTF. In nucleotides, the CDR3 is TGCGCCAGCAGCTTGTCGCAGGGGGCATATGGCTACACCTTC. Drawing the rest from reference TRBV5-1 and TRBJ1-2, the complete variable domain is KAGVTQTPRYLIKTRGQQVTLSCSPISGHRSVSWYQQTPGQGLQFLFEYFSETQRNKGNFPGRFSGRQFSNSRSEMNVSTLELGDSALYLCASSLSQGAYGYTFGSGTRLTVV.

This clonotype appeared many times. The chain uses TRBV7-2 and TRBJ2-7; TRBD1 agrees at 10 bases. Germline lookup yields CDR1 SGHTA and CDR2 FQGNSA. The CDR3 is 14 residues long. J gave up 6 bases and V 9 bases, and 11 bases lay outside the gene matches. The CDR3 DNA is TGTGCCAGTGTACGACAGGGGGCGCTGAGCGAGCAGTACTTC. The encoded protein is CASVRQGALSEQYF.

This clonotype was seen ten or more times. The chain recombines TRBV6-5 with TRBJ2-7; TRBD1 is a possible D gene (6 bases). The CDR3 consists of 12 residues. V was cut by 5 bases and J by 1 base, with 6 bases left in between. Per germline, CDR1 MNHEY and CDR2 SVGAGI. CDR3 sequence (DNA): TGTGCCAGCAGTGGACAGTCCTACGAGCAGTACTTC. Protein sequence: CASSGQSYEQYF.

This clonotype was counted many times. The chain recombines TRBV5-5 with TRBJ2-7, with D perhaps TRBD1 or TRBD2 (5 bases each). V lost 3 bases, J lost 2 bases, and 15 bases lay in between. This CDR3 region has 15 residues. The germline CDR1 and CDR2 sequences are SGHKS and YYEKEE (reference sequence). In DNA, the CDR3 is TGTGCCAGCAGCTGGGCCTGGGACGTAGCCTACGAGCAGTACTTC. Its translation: CASSWAWDVAYEQYF.

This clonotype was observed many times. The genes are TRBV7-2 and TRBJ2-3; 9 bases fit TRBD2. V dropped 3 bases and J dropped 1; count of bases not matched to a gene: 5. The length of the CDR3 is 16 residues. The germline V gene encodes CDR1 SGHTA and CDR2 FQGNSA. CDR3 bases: TGTGCCAGCAGCTTGAGTCAGCGGGGGGGCACAGATACGCAGTATTTT. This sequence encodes CASSLSQRGGTDTQYF. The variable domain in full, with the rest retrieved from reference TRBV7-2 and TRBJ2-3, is GAGVSQSPSNKVTEKGKDVELRCDPISGHTALYWYRQSLGQGLEFLIYFQGNSAPDKSGLPSDRFSAERTGGSVSTLTIQRTQQEDSAVYLCASSLSQRGGTDTQYFGPGTRLTVL.

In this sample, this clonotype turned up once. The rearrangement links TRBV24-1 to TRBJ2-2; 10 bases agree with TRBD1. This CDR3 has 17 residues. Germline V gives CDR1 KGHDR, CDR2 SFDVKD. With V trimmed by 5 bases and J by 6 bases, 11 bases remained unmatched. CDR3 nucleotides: TGTGCCACCAGTGCCCCGTCCGGACAGGGGGATCCCGGGGAGCTGTTTTTT. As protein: CATSAPSGQGDPGELFF.

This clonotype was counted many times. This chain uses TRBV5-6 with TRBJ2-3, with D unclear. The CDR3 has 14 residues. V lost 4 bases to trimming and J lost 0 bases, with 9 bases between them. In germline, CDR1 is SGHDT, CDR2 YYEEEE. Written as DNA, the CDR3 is TGTGCCAGCAGCGGCCCCTACAGCACAGATACGCAGTATTTT. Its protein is CASSGPYSTDTQYF.